This T cell receptor (beta chain) was captured by sequencing in a study of blood T cell repertoires in COVID-19. The CDR3 extends over 14 amino acids. CDR1 is SNHLY, CDR2 FYNNEI, per germline. J lost 3 bases, V lost 6 bases, and 2 bases had no gene match. Patients from Seattle were sampled longitudinally, starting during active infection. Repertoires were generated with immunoSEQ multiplex PCR, while TCRdb's copy carries only in-frame clones and drops some. The sample carries some 520,000 clones, roughly 87% recorded once. Sequencing input: peripheral blood. This clonotype was sampled from a man aged 18 to 29 with COVID-19, enrolled during active disease. The chain links TRBV2 to TRBJ2-1, with TRBD2 matching over 10 bases. The DNA of the CDR3 is TGTGCCAGCAGGGGGACTAGCGACTACAATGAGCAGTTCTTC. It specifies CASRGTSDYNEQFF.